Below, 25 T cell receptor beta chains from the same sample are listed, as sequenced in a study of T cell repertoires in aging, cancer and after chemotherapy. Peripheral blood genomic DNA, not sorted cells or RNA, was the template. TRB rearrangements spanning V, D and J were amplified using mixed TRB-A/B primers. A single record per CDR3 protein comes from TCRdb applying MiXCR to the multiplex PCR reads. The sample holds about 10,000 distinct CDR3 sequences, 20% to 30% seen once. Sequencing was carried out using blood. The receptors here all came from a human donor in good health.

This clonotype is categorized as medium-sized. This sequence joins TRBV19 and TRBJ1-2; 9 bases agree with TRBD1. J was trimmed by 0 bases and V by 7 bases; bases with no gene match: 6. Germline V lookup: CDR1 LNHDA, CDR2 SQIVND (reference sequence). CDR3 length: 15 amino acids. DNA for the CDR3: TGTGCCAGTAAGACGGGACAGGGCGCTAACTATGGCTACACCTTC. Translation gives CASKTGQGANYGYTF.

This clonotype was seen more than once but under ten times. The J gene is TRBJ2-6, the V gene TRBV7-2; D remains ambiguous. Deletions cut 3 bases from V and 2 bases from J, with 11 bases between. Per the germline V gene, CDR1 is SGHTA and CDR2 is FQGNSA. The length of the CDR3 is 16 residues. CDR3 sequence reads: CASSLAQTTGANVLTF. The CDR3 DNA reads TGTGCCAGCAGCTTGGCGCAAACCACTGGGGCCAACGTCCTGACTTTC. The full variable domain, its missing parts supplied by reference TRBV7-2 and TRBJ2-6, is GAGVSQSPSNKVTEKGKDVELRCDPISGHTALYWYRQSLGQGLEFLIYFQGNSAPDKSGLPSDRFSAERTGGSVSTLTIQRTQQEDSAVYLCASSLAQTTGANVLTFGAGSRLTVL.

The chain joins TRBV9 to TRBJ2-3, with 7 bases lining up with TRBD2. CDR3 length: 15 amino acids. The V gene end was trimmed by 4 bases and the J gene end by 2 bases; junction bases not matched to a gene: 7. CDR1 and CDR2 from the germline V gene are SGDLS and YYNGEE. CDR3 in DNA: TGTGCCAGCAGCTTTTCTGGGACTACCACAGATACGCAGTATTTT. Its translation is CASSFSGTTTDTQYF. Filled out from reference TRBV9 and TRBJ2-3, the complete variable domain reads DSGVTQTPKHLITATGQRVTLRCSPRSGDLSVYWYQQSLDQGLQFLIQYYNGEERAKGNILERFSAQQFPDLHSELNLSSLELGDSALYFCASSFSGTTTDTQYFGPGTRLTVL.

This clonotype has only a few counts. The rearrangement links TRBV12-3 or TRBV12-4 to TRBJ2-1; tentative D call: TRBD1 (5 bases). V was pared by 5 bases and J by 5 bases, with 7 bases between. There are 12 residues in the CDR3. CDR3 coding DNA: TGTGCCAGCAGTCGACAGAACAATGAGCAGTTCTTC. Amino acids: CASSRQNNEQFF.

This clonotype was seen only a few times. The genes are TRBV20-1 and TRBJ1-6; 12 bases are shared with TRBD1. Unmatched junction bases numbered 7, after V lost 3 bases and J lost 7 bases. This CDR3 has 16 residues. Per the germline V gene, CDR1 is DFQATT and CDR2 is SNEGSKA (reference sequence). In DNA, the CDR3 is TGCAGTGCTAGGAGGGGACAGGGGGCCGACAATTCACCCCTCCACTTT. Its translation is CSARRGQGADNSPLHF.

As concerns this clonotype: With a much larger clone just one base away, this may be a read error. The chain couples TRBV7-9 to TRBJ2-5; TRBD2 might be the D (6 bases). CDR1 and CDR2 from the germline V gene are SEHNR and FQNEAQ (reference sequence). This CDR3 spans 14 amino acids. CDR3 residues: CAGSPTGLQETQYF. The CDR3 DNA is TGTGCCGGCAGCCCGACGGGACTCCAAGAGACCCAGTACTTC.

The genes are TRBV4-3 and TRBJ2-5, with TRBD1 matching 9 bases. With V trimmed by 3 bases and J by 5 bases, 4 bases remained unmatched. The CDR3 loop spans 14 amino acids. The germline V gene has CDR1 LGHNA and CDR2 YSLEER. CDR3 sequence (DNA): TGCGCCAGCAGCCACCGGGACAGGGTGGAGACCCAGTACTTC. Protein: CASSHRDRVETQYF.

There are a few counts of this clonotype. The chain is built from TRBV18 and TRBJ1-1; the D is unclear. The CDR3 extends over 12 amino acids. The V gene lost 0 bases and the J gene lost 4 bases, with 3 bases spanning the gap. Germline CDR1 is KGHSH and CDR2 is LQKENI. CDR3 amino acids: CASSPPITEAFF. The DNA for the CDR3 is TGTGCCAGCTCACCACCCATCACTGAAGCTTTCTTT.

This chain joins TRBV5-5 and TRBJ2-3; TRBD2 agrees at 8 bases. V lost 0 bases to trimming and J lost 5 bases; unmatched junction nucleotides: 8. The CDR3 length is 16 residues. CDR1 and CDR2 from the germline V gene are SGHKS and YYEKEE (reference sequence). The CDR3 sequence is CASSLGGGRGIDTQYF. The CDR3 DNA sequence: TGTGCCAGCAGCTTGGGCGGGGGGCGAGGAATAGATACGCAGTATTTT.

This clonotype was seen a handful of times. The genes are TRBV25-1 and TRBJ2-3; D possibly corresponds to TRBD2 (5 bases). Germline values: CDR1 MGHDK, CDR2 SYGVNS. CDR3 length: 13 residues. The germline V and J ends were trimmed by 1 base and 5 bases, with 7 bases remaining between them. The CDR3 nucleotides read TGTGCCAGCAGTGAATTACGGGGAGATACGCAGTATTTT. It encodes CASSELRGDTQYF. The full variable domain, rest sourced from reference TRBV25-1 and TRBJ2-3, is EADIYQTPRYLVIGTGKKITLECSQTMGHDKMYWYQQDPGMELHLIHYSYGVNSTEKGDLSSESTVSRIRTEHFPLTLESARPSHTSQYLCASSELRGDTQYFGPGTRLTVL.

This clonotype is labeled as medium-sized. The chain is built from TRBV5-6 and TRBJ1-6, with D possibly TRBD1 on 6 matching bases. With 0 bases removed from V and 5 bases from J, the gap between germline ends came to 9 bases. The CDR3 extends over 15 amino acids. Germline loops: CDR1 SGHDT, CDR2 YYEEEE. The CDR3 DNA reads TGTGCCAGCAGCTTGGACAGGGTTAATAATTCACCCCTCCACTTT. It specifies CASSLDRVNNSPLHF.

The V and J genes are TRBV4-1 and TRBJ2-3; D not certain. Germline V gene lookup returns CDR1 MGHRA and CDR2 YSYEKL. V was shortened by 0 bases and J by 0 bases, with 19 bases between the two germline ends. The CDR3 covers 19 residues. CDR3 DNA sequence: TGCGCCAGCAGCCAAGATTTGGGGATGGCGACTCCTAGCACAGATACGCAGTATTTT. This gives the protein CASSQDLGMATPSTDTQYF.

This chain links TRBV11-2 with TRBJ2-1, with 12 positions matching TRBD2. The germline V gene has CDR1 SGHAT and CDR2 FQNNGV. V shed 5 bases and J 7 bases; nucleotides not matched to a gene: 6. The CDR3 length is 15 residues. CDR3 nucleotides: TGTGCCAGCAGCCCCCGGACTAGCGGGGTAAATGAGCAGTTCTTC. It codes for CASSPRTSGVNEQFF.

The chain has TRBV18 and TRBJ1-4; TRBD1 matches 8 bases. Trimming cost V 2 bases and J 5 bases; bases outside gene matches: 7. This CDR3 region has 16 residues. In germline, CDR1 is KGHSH, CDR2 LQKENI. The CDR3 protein is CASSPRTGNGNEKLFF. CDR3 in DNA: TGTGCCAGCTCACCAAGGACAGGGAACGGAAATGAAAAACTGTTTTTT.

This clonotype came up a few times. This rearrangement joins TRBV5-1 to TRBJ1-1; 8 nucleotides align to TRBD1. Germline CDR1 SGHRS, CDR2 YFSETQ. The CDR3 length is 13 residues. V was pared by 3 bases and J by 7 bases, with 5 bases of the junction left unmatched. CDR3 protein: CASSYGQGVEAFF. In DNA form, the CDR3 reads TGCGCCAGCAGCTATGGACAGGGTGTTGAAGCTTTCTTT.

By sample share, this clonotype is medium-sized (0.01 to 0.1%). The chain employs TRBV20-1 and TRBJ2-5; possibly TRBD2 for D (5 bases). The CDR3 loop spans 13 amino acids. Germline loops: CDR1 DFQATT, CDR2 SNEGSKA (reference sequence). V lost 1 base to trimming and J lost 5 bases, with 11 bases between them. The DNA of the CDR3 is TGCAGTGCTAGAGGTCTCGGGGTGGAGACCCAGTACTTC. This codes for CSARGLGVETQYF.

This clonotype was picked up a small number of times. The gene calls are TRBV20-1 and TRBJ2-2; D may be TRBD1 or TRBD2 (5 bases each). CDR3 length: 14 amino acids. The V end was cut by 2 bases, the J end by 5 bases, with 12 bases between. Looked up from germline, CDR1 is DFQATT and CDR2 is SNEGSKA (reference sequence). This chain's CDR3 is CSARLPGSTGELFF. CDR3 nucleotide sequence: TGCAGTGCTAGATTGCCAGGGAGTACCGGGGAGCTGTTTTTT.

This clonotype was observed a handful of times. The chain recombines TRBV25-1 with TRBJ2-7; 8 nucleotides agree with TRBD1. Trimming removed 6 bases from V and 4 bases from J; junction bases left unmatched: 5. CDR3 length: 13 residues. The germline CDR1 and CDR2 sequences are MGHDK and SYGVNS. This CDR3 is CASRDRERYEQYF. In nucleotides, the CDR3 is TGTGCCAGCAGGGACAGGGAGAGGTACGAGCAGTACTTC.

The V call is TRBV5-6, the J call TRBJ1-2; 7 bases align to TRBD1. Looked up from germline, CDR1 is SGHDT and CDR2 is YYEEEE. The CDR3 has 15 residues. Unmatched junction bases numbered 11, after V lost 4 bases and J lost 5 bases. The CDR3: CASSKHRGTIYGYTF. The CDR3 coding sequence is TGTGCCAGCAGCAAACACAGGGGCACAATATATGGCTACACCTTC.

This clonotype is categorized as medium-sized (0.01 to 0.1%). The CDR3 sequence is CASSQPGGSSYEQYF. DNA of the CDR3: TGTGCCAGCAGCCAGCCAGGAGGGAGCTCCTACGAGCAGTACTTC. V usage is TRBV5-6 and J usage is TRBJ2-7, with a tentative D call TRBD2 (6 bases). Trimming removed 4 bases at V and 0 bases at J, with 14 bases between. The CDR3 spans 15 residues. Germline V gives CDR1 SGHDT, CDR2 YYEEEE.

This clonotype is termed medium-sized. The rearrangement uses TRBV20-1 and TRBJ2-1; the D gene is possibly TRBD1 (5 bases). With 0 bases removed from V and 8 bases from J, the gap between germline ends came to 8 bases. This CDR3 region has 12 residues. Germline V gene lookup returns CDR1 DFQATT and CDR2 SNEGSKA (reference sequence). CDR3 in amino acids: CSAREVRDEQFF. The CDR3 nucleotides are TGCAGTGCTAGAGAGGTCAGGGATGAGCAGTTCTTC.

In its sample, this clonotype was seen a few times. The chain uses TRBV20-1 and TRBJ2-3, with 12 nucleotides matching TRBD1. V shed 5 bases and J 5 bases; nucleotides not matched to a gene: 5. The CDR3 runs to 14 residues. The germline V gene encodes CDR1 DFQATT and CDR2 SNEGSKA (reference sequence). In nucleotides, the CDR3 is TGCAGTGCTTGCCGGGACAGGGGGCTAGATACGCAGTATTTT. This codes for CSACRDRGLDTQYF.

The chain carries TRBV2 and TRBJ2-6; 9 nucleotides align to TRBD2. There are 16 residues in the CDR3. The J segment lost 3 bases and the V segment lost 7 bases, leaving 7 bases of the junction unmatched. The germline V gene encodes CDR1 SNHLY and CDR2 FYNNEI. The CDR3 DNA is TGTGCCAGCATTCGCGGGGGGGCCTTTGGGGCCAACGTCCTGACTTTC. Protein product: CASIRGGAFGANVLTF.

This clonotype was detected a few times. The chain couples TRBV6-2 or TRBV6-3 to TRBJ2-3; 10 bases align to TRBD2. This CDR3 is built from 13 residues. Germline CDR1 and CDR2: MNHEY and SVGEGT. The junction had 3 bases not matched to a gene; V was cut back by 6 bases and J by 6 bases. CDR3 residues: CASRSGGADTQYF. CDR3 sequence (DNA): TGTGCCAGCAGAAGCGGGGGGGCTGATACGCAGTATTTT.

The chain carries TRBV12-3 or TRBV12-4 and TRBJ1-2, with D unresolved. The CDR3 covers 15 residues. Deletions cut 8 bases from V and 4 bases from J, with 20 bases between. The CDR3: CASAPSRRSGYGYTF. For the CDR3, the DNA is TGTGCCAGCGCACCCTCCCGGAGGTCCGGCTATGGCTACACCTTC.